Listed here are 18 T cell receptor beta chains from one sample, sequenced in a study of Tregs in tolerant kidney transplant recipients. Sequencing was performed with immunoSEQ multiplex PCR; in TCRdb, only in-frame clones are kept and a portion is missing. The table has under 80,000 clones, 75% to 90% seen once. This specimen consisted of Tregs from blood, obtained before the transplant. These receptors were collected from a human donor who received a combined kidney and bone marrow transplant.

The chain is built from TRBV6-5 and TRBJ1-5; D call uncertain. The CDR3 sequence is 13 residues long. V lost 8 bases to trimming and J lost 0 bases, with 8 bases between them. Per the germline V gene, CDR1 is MNHEY and CDR2 is SVGAGI. The CDR3 nucleotides read TGTGCCAGCGGCCGGGATAGCAATCAGCCCCAGCATTTT. This translates into CASGRDSNQPQHF.

The chain combines TRBV6-1 with TRBJ2-1; D perhaps matches TRBD2 (6 bases). The germline V gene has CDR1 MNHNS and CDR2 SASEGT. There are 15 residues in the CDR3. V shed 7 bases and J shed 2 bases, with 15 bases lying between them. CDR3 sequence: CASTALALTYNEQFF. The CDR3 region has the DNA TGTGCCAGCACCGCTCTAGCGCTTACCTACAATGAGCAGTTCTTC.

V and J are TRBV6-5 and TRBJ1-1, with unresolved D. CDR3 length equals 11 residues. CDR1 MNHEY and CDR2 SVGAGI come from the germline V gene. V was cut by 2 bases and J by 7 bases, with 5 bases left in between. CDR3 DNA: TGTGCCAGCAGTTACCGGGGTGAAGCTTTCTTT. Translating it yields CASSYRGEAFF.

This clone turned up a few times. J is TRBJ2-7 and V is TRBV28, with D unclear. Germline loops: CDR1 MDHEN, CDR2 SYDVKM. The ends were cut back, 6 bases at V and 3 bases at J, with 6 bases in the middle. The CDR3 length is 11 residues. The CDR3 loop reads CASRKGYEQYF. CDR3 DNA sequence: TGTGCCAGCAGAAAGGGCTACGAGCAGTACTTC. The full variable domain, completed using reference TRBV28 and TRBJ2-7, is DVKVTQSSRYLVKRTGEKVFLECVQDMDHENMFWYRQDPGLGLRLIYFSYDVKMKEKGDIPEGYSVSREKKERFSLILESASTNQTSMYLCASRKGYEQYFGPGTRLTVT.

This rearrangement joins TRBV4-1 to TRBJ1-1; D possibly corresponds to TRBD1 (5 bases). There are 15 residues in the CDR3. V was shortened by 0 bases and J by 1 base, with 9 bases between the two germline ends. CDR1 is MGHRA and CDR2 is YSYEKL in the germline V gene. CDR3 bases: TGCGCCAGCAGCCAAGAGGGACGAGCGAACACTGAAGCTTTCTTT. Encoded protein: CASSQEGRANTEAFF.

The chain combines TRBV2 with TRBJ2-5; 9 bases align to TRBD2. The DNA matches TRBJ2-7 better at its end, which makes the J call doubtful. Germline V gene lookup returns CDR1 SNHLY and CDR2 FYNNEI. The CDR3 has 15 amino acids. The CDR3 protein is CASDPRLAGSYEQYF. CDR3 coding DNA: TGTGCCAGCGACCCCCGGCTAGCGGGGTCCTACGAGCAGTACTTC.

The chain couples TRBV6-6 to TRBJ2-1, with 8 bases fitting TRBD1. Germline CDR1 is MNHNY and CDR2 is SVGAGI (reference sequence). The CDR3 is 15 amino acids. Losses at the gene ends were 5 bases for V and 2 bases for J; bases not matched to a gene: 5. The CDR3 DNA follows: TGTGCCAGCAGTCAGGGGGCTCCCGCCTACAATGAGCAGTTCTTC. Amino acids: CASSQGAPAYNEQFF.

The rearrangement uses TRBV15 and TRBJ2-6, with D tentatively TRBD2 (6 bases). CDR1 is LNHNV, CDR2 YYDKDF, per germline (reference sequence). This CDR3 comprises 16 residues. Between the trimmed V and J ends, which lost 9 bases and 0 bases, there was a span of 15 bases. CDR3 sequence reads: CATRLGTASGANVLTF. The CDR3 bases are TGTGCCACACGACTAGGGACCGCCTCTGGGGCCAACGTCCTGACTTTC. The full variable domain, with the rest looked up from reference TRBV15 and TRBJ2-6, is DAMVIQNPRYQVTQFGKPVTLSCSQTLNHNVMYWYQQKSSQAPKLLFHYYDKDFNNEADTPDNFQSRRPNTSFCFLDIRSPGLGDTAMYLCATRLGTASGANVLTFGAGSRLTVL.

The chain combines TRBV9 with TRBJ2-7; D gene uncertain. In germline, CDR1 is SGDLS, CDR2 YYNGEE. The V end lost 0 bases, the J end lost 4 bases, and 11 bases lay between the germline ends. The length of the CDR3 is 14 residues. CDR3 region: CASSVDNYSYEQYF. In DNA form, the CDR3 reads TGTGCCAGCAGCGTAGACAATTACTCTTACGAGCAGTACTTC.

This chain connects TRBV5-1 to TRBJ2-7; D gene uncertain. The CDR3 is 12 residues long. CDR1 is SGHRS and CDR2 is YFSETQ in the germline V gene. V lost 4 bases, J lost 2 bases, and 7 bases lay in between. DNA of the CDR3: TGCGCCAGCAGCGGGAACACCTACGAGCAGTACTTC. Its translation: CASSGNTYEQYF.

As regards this clone: Sequence at one end of the junction differs from germline and may be a read error. The genes are TRBV18 and TRBJ1-2; 8 bases match TRBD1. Germline V gene data show CDR1 as KGHSH and CDR2 as LQKENI. CDR3 length equals 13 residues. The CDR3 region has the DNA TGTGTCAGCTCACCGGGACAGGACTATGGCTACACCTTC. Protein: CVSSPGQDYGYTF. Full variable domain (rest looked up from reference TRBV18 and TRBJ1-2): NAGVMQNPRHLVRRRGQEARLRCSPMKGHSHVYWYRQLPEEGLKFMVYLQKENIIDESGMPKERFSAEFPKEGPSILRIQQVVRGDSAAYFCVSSPGQDYGYTFGSGTRLTVV.

This sequence joins TRBV7-2 and TRBJ2-7; 8 nucleotides match TRBD1. CDR3 length: 12 amino acids. The ends lost 5 bases at V and 4 bases at J; junction bases unmatched: 1. Germline CDR1 and CDR2: SGHTA and FQGNSA. The CDR3 bases are TGTGCCAGCAGCCGGACAGGGTACGAGCAGTACTTC. Protein sequence: CASSRTGYEQYF.

This clone has only a few counts. The DNA of the CDR3 is TGTGCCAGCAGCCCCCGACCAGGGAGGGAGACCCAGTACTTC. This codes for CASSPRPGRETQYF. The chain carries TRBV7-2 and TRBJ2-5; D may be TRBD2 (6 bases). The germline V gene encodes CDR1 SGHTA and CDR2 FQGNSA. V lost 5 bases, J lost 5 bases, and 15 bases lay in between. The CDR3 extends over 14 amino acids.

This clone has a single count. The chain combines TRBV6-6 with TRBJ2-5; D not resolved. The germline V and J ends were trimmed by 2 bases and 5 bases, with 6 bases remaining between them. Germline V gene lookup returns CDR1 MNHNY and CDR2 SVGAGI (reference sequence). The CDR3 is 12 residues long. In nucleotides, the CDR3 is TGTGCCAGCAGTTACGGCGGTGAGACCCAGTACTTC. Protein: CASSYGGETQYF.

The chain recombines TRBV25-1 with TRBJ1-2; D not resolved. V lost 0 bases, J lost 7 bases, and 12 bases lay in between. Germline V gives CDR1 MGHDK, CDR2 SYGVNS. CDR3 length: 14 amino acids. The DNA of the CDR3 is TGTGCCAGCAGTGAATATATTGGAGGTAGTGGCTACACCTTC. It is translated as CASSEYIGGSGYTF.

In the case of this clone: Since no conserved phenylalanine or tryptophan closes the CDR3, a read error is the likely cause. This CDR3 reads CASSLARVNYGYTL. The CDR3, as DNA: TGTGCCAGCAGCTTGGCCAGGGTTAACTATGGCTACACCCTC. V gene TRBV5-8 combines with J gene TRBJ1-2, with a tentative D call TRBD1 (5 bases). The CDR3 has 14 residues. V dropped 0 bases and J dropped 1 base, with 7 bases sitting between them. CDR1 is SGHTS and CDR2 is YDEGEE in the germline V gene.

This clone was observed a few times. This chain links TRBV7-2 with TRBJ2-5, with TRBD2 matching 8 bases. The length of the CDR3 is 15 residues. The V gene end was trimmed by 5 bases and the J gene end by 5 bases; junction bases not matched to a gene: 10. The germline V gene has CDR1 SGHTA and CDR2 FQGNSA. CDR3 amino acids: CASSVPGTRVETQYF. In DNA, the CDR3 is TGTGCCAGCAGCGTCCCCGGGACTAGGGTTGAGACCCAGTACTTC. Full variable domain (remainder filled in from reference TRBV7-2 and TRBJ2-5): GAGVSQSPSNKVTEKGKDVELRCDPISGHTALYWYRQSLGQGLEFLIYFQGNSAPDKSGLPSDRFSAERTGGSVSTLTIQRTQQEDSAVYLCASSVPGTRVETQYFGPGTRLLVL.

This clone has just one count. The chain has TRBV11-2 and TRBJ2-3; D is uncertain. With 1 base removed from V and 4 bases from J, the gap between germline ends came to 6 bases. The length of the CDR3 is 13 residues. The germline V gene has CDR1 SGHAT and CDR2 FQNNGV. CDR3 DNA: TGTGCCAGCAGCTTAGGACCAGCAGATACGCAGTATTTT. Translating gives CASSLGPADTQYF. Supplemented by reference TRBV11-2 and TRBJ2-3, the full variable domain reads EAGVAQSPRYKIIEKRQSVAFWCNPISGHATLYWYQQILGQGPKLLIQFQNNGVVDDSQLPKDRFSAERLKGVDSTLKIQPAKLEDSAVYLCASSLGPADTQYFGPGTRLTVL.